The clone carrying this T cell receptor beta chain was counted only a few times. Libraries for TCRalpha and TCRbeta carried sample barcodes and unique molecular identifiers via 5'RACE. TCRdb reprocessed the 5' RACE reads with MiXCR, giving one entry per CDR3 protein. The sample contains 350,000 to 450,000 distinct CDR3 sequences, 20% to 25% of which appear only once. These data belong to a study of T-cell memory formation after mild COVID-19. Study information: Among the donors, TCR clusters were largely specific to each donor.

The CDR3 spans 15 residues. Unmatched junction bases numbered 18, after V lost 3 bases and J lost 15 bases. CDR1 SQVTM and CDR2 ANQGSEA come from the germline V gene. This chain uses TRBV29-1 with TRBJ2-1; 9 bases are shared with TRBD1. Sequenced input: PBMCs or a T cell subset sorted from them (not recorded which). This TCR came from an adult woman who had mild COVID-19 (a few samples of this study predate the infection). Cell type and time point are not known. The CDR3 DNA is TGCAGCGTTGAGCCCCCTACAAAGAGGACAGGGGCGCTGTTCTTC. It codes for CSVEPPTKRTGALFF.